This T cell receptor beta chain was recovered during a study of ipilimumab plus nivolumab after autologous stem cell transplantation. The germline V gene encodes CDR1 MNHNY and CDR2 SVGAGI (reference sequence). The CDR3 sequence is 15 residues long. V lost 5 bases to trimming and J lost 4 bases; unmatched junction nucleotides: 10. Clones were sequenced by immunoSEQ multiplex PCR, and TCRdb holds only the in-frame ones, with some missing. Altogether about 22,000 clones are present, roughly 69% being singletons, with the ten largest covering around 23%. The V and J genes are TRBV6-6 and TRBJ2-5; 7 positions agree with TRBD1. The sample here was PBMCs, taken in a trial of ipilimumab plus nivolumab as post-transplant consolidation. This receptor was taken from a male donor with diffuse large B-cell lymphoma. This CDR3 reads CASSPKNRGGETQYF. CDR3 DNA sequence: TGTGCCAGCAGTCCTAAAAACAGGGGCGGAGAGACCCAGTACTTC.